This entry features one T cell receptor (beta chain) sequence. This clonotype has ten or more counts. Its antigen target is currently unknown. One base away there is no much larger clone; base qualities are not given. The library was produced with multiplex PCR. These reads were obtained on an Illumina HiSeq 4000. CDR3 regions were amplified by Arm-PCR with iRepertoire HTBI primers to construct TCR beta libraries. PCR products were gel purified before sequencing. The paper's processing steps were these. A total of fewer than 80 TRBV and under 15 TRBJ segments were identified across samples and were used for gene usage analysis of CDR3 amino acid clonotypes. COPE and FqMerger were used to merge filtered high-quality paired reads into contigs. BLAST was used to align contigs to IMGT TRBV, TRBD and TRBJ reference genes, with CDR3 defined following IMGT. Highly expanded clones were defined as clonotypes with a frequency above 0.1%. Shannon entropy served as the measure of repertoire diversity, while the Gini coefficient captured V-J evenness. Public clonotypes were defined as clonotypes shared by more than one individual. In TCRdb, the public reads were trimmed at Q25 with fastp and aligned with MiXCR, with productive beta chains retained. Rows merge per CDR3 protein into single entries with the most common DNA and genes. The V and J calls come from TCRdb's annotation, not from the publication. The sample table records fewer than 350,000 distinct CDR3 sequences; 18% of these occur just once. Of the sample, around 36% is held by the ten largest clones.

This specimen's time point label, interpreted: newly diagnosed GD, antithyroid drugs for less than 3 months. For both TCR sequencing and RNA sequencing, RNA was extracted from PBMCs using TRIzol. The diagnosis of Graves' disease followed American Thyroid Association guidelines. The patients came from an endocrinology department in Xi'an, China. Each patient gave around 9.2 milliliters of peripheral blood, collected in an EDTA anticoagulant tube. Ficoll Paque Plus density gradient separation was used to isolate PBMCs, and no further T cell sorting was done. An Agilent 2100 Bioanalyzer and agarose gel were used to assess RNA quality, and a NanoDrop 2000 was used to measure RNA concentration. This entry is derived from a study of regulatory T cells in long-lasting Graves disease (dated by TCRdb to about 2021). In the study overall: In the newly diagnosed Graves' disease group, patients had been taking antithyroid drugs for less than 3 months. Peripheral blood TCR sequencing and RNA sequencing compared persistent Graves' disease patients with newly diagnosed Graves' disease patients. The study took place in China and was registered as a clinical trial. A total of 35 or so samples were covered by TCR sequencing, comprising roughly 13 persistent and about 20 newly diagnosed Graves' disease patients. The study at large found these results: Persistent disease showed preferential use of TRBV28, TRBJ1-2 and TRBJ2-5, whereas newly diagnosed disease favored TRBV20-1 and TRBJ2-1. The small sample size was acknowledged by the authors as a limitation that may reduce accuracy. Persistent Graves' disease patients showed lower TCR Shannon entropy and fewer highly expanded clones than newly diagnosed patients, suggesting clonal expansion. Peripheral blood alone was examined, since thyroid tissue, which constituted the primary lesion, could not be accessed. Only the TCR beta chain was sequenced and analyzed. Persistent patients shared more public clonotypes among themselves (around 3,000) than newly diagnosed patients did (more than 950).

Counted from cysteine to phenylalanine, this CDR3 has 12 amino acids. CDR3 DNA only is kept here, 36 bases in frame from base 1. Trimming at the junction amounts to 7 bases on V and 8 bases on J, and the germline ends lie 17 bases apart. The germline V gene (reference sequence) provides CDR1 GTSNPN and CDR2 SVGIG. This sequence uses TRBV30 and TRBJ1-2, with TRBD1 as a weak D call on 6 bases. This clonotype originated in a female donor with Graves disease. The starting material was peripheral blood mononuclear cells (PBMCs), obtained at new diagnosis, from a patient treated with antithyroid drugs. The CDR3 protein is CASRGASIGYTF. The base sequence is TGTGCCTCAAGGGGGGCCTCTATAGGCTACACCTTC.